Listed here are 22 T cell receptor beta chains from one sample, sequenced in a study of vaccination effects on CD4 cells after COVID-19. This table comes from immunoSEQ multiplex PCR, and its TCRdb copy is limited to in-frame clones, with some not included. The sample lists tens of thousands of clones; over 70% were seen once. Before any sequencing was done, the ViraFEST assay used viral peptide pools to expand antigen-specific CD4+ T cells. Scientists isolated CD4+ T cells after a roughly 10-day culture period ended. Everyone in the study got two shots of either the BNT162b2 or mRNA-1273 vaccine. Which antigens these TCRs recognize remains unknown. The sequences come from CD4+ T cells from PBMCs cultured with HCoV-OC43 spike peptides, collected after COVID-19 vaccination. The subset denotes: HCoV-OC43 spike overlapping peptide pool stimulation. All receptors come from a human donor who received a COVID-19 vaccine.

V gene TRBV25-1 combines with J gene TRBJ1-3, with D unclear. CDR3 size: 13 residues. The V gene lost 2 bases and the J gene lost 4 bases, with 6 bases spanning the gap. Per germline, CDR1 MGHDK and CDR2 SYGVNS. The CDR3 region has the DNA TGTGCCAGCAGTGAACCCCCCGGAAACACCATATATTTT. Translated: CASSEPPGNTIYF.

The chain recombines TRBV5-6 with TRBJ1-4, with D unresolved. V was trimmed by 2 bases and J by 3 bases, leaving 8 bases between them. The germline gives CDR1 SGHDT, CDR2 YYEEEE. The CDR3 has 14 residues. This CDR3 is CASSLKGANEKLFF. In DNA form, the CDR3 reads TGTGCCAGCAGCTTAAAGGGAGCTAATGAAAAACTGTTTTTT.

The genes are TRBV10-3 and TRBJ1-1; D call uncertain. The CDR3 loop spans 11 amino acids. CDR1 and CDR2 from the germline V gene are ENHRY and SYGVKD. V lost 10 bases and J lost 1, with 7 bases in between. In DNA, the CDR3 is TGTGCCAGTAAGGGGAACACTGAAGCTTTCTTT. This sequence encodes CASKGNTEAFF.

This chain joins TRBV18 and TRBJ2-7; TRBD1 agrees at 7 bases. The CDR3 has 13 residues. Trimming at V came to 6 bases and at J to 2 bases, leaving 4 bases not matched to a gene. Germline V gives CDR1 KGHSH, CDR2 LQKENI. The CDR3 reads CASSRQGTYEQYV. As DNA, the CDR3 is TGTGCCAGCTCGCGACAGGGTACCTACGAGCAGTACGTC.

Notes on this clone: One end of the junction varies from germline; a read error may be responsible. The chain joins TRBV9 to TRBJ2-2; either TRBD1 or TRBD2 may supply D (6 bases each). The CDR3 extends over 16 amino acids. CDR1 is SGDLS and CDR2 is YYNGEE in the germline V gene. The DNA for the CDR3 is TGTGCCAGCAGGGTAGGGGGGACCGGGAACACCGGGGAGCTGTTTTTT. Its translation: CASRVGGTGNTGELFF.

The genes are TRBV5-4 and TRBJ2-1, with D possibly TRBD2 on 7 matching bases. The CDR3 has 16 amino acids. In germline, CDR1 is SGHNT, CDR2 YYREEE (reference sequence). The V and J ends lost 3 bases and 10 bases respectively, with 23 bases between them. The CDR3 protein is CASSSRATVGGGEQFF. The CDR3 DNA reads TGTGCCAGCAGCTCGAGGGCTACCGTAGGGGGGGGCGAGCAGTTCTTC.

The chain employs TRBV5-3 and TRBJ1-2, with a tentative D call TRBD1 (6 bases). TRBV5-3 is filed as an ORF, its function uncertain. The CDR3 length is 18 residues. Between the trimmed V and J ends, which lost 4 bases and 4 bases, there was a span of 26 bases. The CDR3 loop is CARSLKGTPSDDSYGYTF. The DNA of the CDR3 is TGTGCCAGAAGCCTTAAAGGGACACCTTCGGACGATTCCTATGGCTACACCTTC.

J is TRBJ2-5 and V is TRBV24-1, with a possible D match to TRBD1 (8 bases). Trimming removed 4 bases from V and 4 bases from J, with 15 bases in between. The CDR3 consists of 15 residues. Germline V gene data show CDR1 as KGHDR and CDR2 as SFDVKD. The CDR3 region has the DNA TGTGCCACCAGTGAAACTAACAGGGGGGGAGAGACCCAGTACTTC. Residues: CATSETNRGGETQYF.

The genes are TRBV9 and TRBJ2-3; D gene uncertain. Germline CDR1 SGDLS, CDR2 YYNGEE. The V gene lost 2 bases and the J gene lost 0 bases, with 16 bases spanning the gap. The CDR3 extends over 17 amino acids. DNA of the CDR3: TGTGCCAGCAGCGTTACCGGGCACCCGCTTAGCACAGATACGCAGTATTTT. The encoded protein is CASSVTGHPLSTDTQYF.

V usage is TRBV19 and J usage is TRBJ1-2; the D gene is possibly TRBD1 (6 bases). Germline loops: CDR1 LNHDA, CDR2 SQIVND (reference sequence). CDR3 size: 15 residues. V was trimmed by 0 bases and J by 5 bases, leaving 13 bases between them. Here the CDR3 DNA reads TGTGCCAGTAGTATAGATTGGGAACAGGGATATGGCTACACCTTC. It translates to CASSIDWEQGYGYTF.

V and J are TRBV3-1 (or the pseudogene TRBV3-2) and TRBJ2-3; D unclear. Trimming took off 6 bases at V and 0 bases at J, with 10 bases between the two ends. Germline V gives CDR1 LGHDT, CDR2 YNNKEL (reference sequence). This CDR3 has 14 amino acids. The DNA for the CDR3 is TGTGCCAGCAGGCCTTCTTCTAGCACAGATACGCAGTATTTT. Protein sequence: CASRPSSSTDTQYF.

The V gene is TRBV5-6, the J gene TRBJ1-3, with D uncertain. V lost 4 bases to trimming and J lost 0 bases, with 8 bases between them. The CDR3 totals 14 residues. The germline V gene has CDR1 SGHDT and CDR2 YYEEEE. The CDR3 DNA reads TGTGCCAGCAGCCCATATATCTCTGGAAACACCATATATTTT. This encodes CASSPYISGNTIYF.

The gene calls are TRBV5-1 and TRBJ2-2, with a tentative D call TRBD1 (5 bases). This CDR3 has 13 amino acids. Germline values: CDR1 SGHRS, CDR2 YFSETQ. Trimming left V 2 bases short and J 6 bases short, with 8 bases between. The CDR3 region has the DNA TGCGCCAGCAGCTTTCAGGGCTCCGGGGAGCTGTTTTTT. Its protein product is CASSFQGSGELFF. Variable domain in full (rest from reference TRBV5-1 and TRBJ2-2): KAGVTQTPRYLIKTRGQQVTLSCSPISGHRSVSWYQQTPGQGLQFLFEYFSETQRNKGNFPGRFSGRQFSNSRSEMNVSTLELGDSALYLCASSFQGSGELFFGEGSRLTVL.

The rearrangement uses TRBV6-5 and TRBJ1-1, with D unclear. CDR1 is MNHEY and CDR2 is SVGAGI in the germline V gene. The ends were cut back, 5 bases at V and 1 base at J, with 8 bases in the middle. The CDR3 sequence is 13 residues long. The CDR3 protein is CASSRVPNTEAFF. The CDR3 DNA reads TGTGCCAGCAGTAGGGTCCCGAACACTGAAGCTTTCTTT.

CDR3 amino acids: CASSLWDRREKLFF. The CDR3 DNA follows: TGTGCCAGCAGCTTATGGGACCGCAGGGAAAAACTGTTTTTT. The chain combines TRBV7-8 with TRBJ1-4, with a possible D match to TRBD1 (5 bases). The CDR3 totals 14 residues. V gave up 2 bases and J gave up 8 bases, with 12 bases separating them. Germline V CDR1 and CDR2: SGHVS, FQNEAQ.

This chain uses TRBV7-2 with TRBJ1-1; D not certain. V was pared by 5 bases and J by 0 bases, with 16 bases between. The length of the CDR3 is 16 residues. Germline CDR1 reads SGHTA; CDR2 reads FQGNSA. CDR3 sequence (DNA): TGTGCCAGCAGCCAAGGTCGGATGACACTGAACACTGAAGCTTTCTTT. Protein: CASSQGRMTLNTEAFF.

This clone was counted once. The CDR3, as DNA: TGTGCCAGCAGCGTTAGCGGGGATAGCTCCTACAATGAGCAGTTCTTC. Protein: CASSVSGDSSYNEQFF. The chain couples TRBV9 to TRBJ2-1; 8 positions agree with TRBD2. Unmatched junction bases numbered 4, after V lost 2 bases and J lost 0 bases. CDR1 and CDR2 from the germline V gene are SGDLS and YYNGEE. This CDR3 has 16 residues.

V gene TRBV9 combines with J gene TRBJ1-1, with TRBD1 as a possible D gene (6 bases). Looked up from germline, CDR1 is SGDLS and CDR2 is YYNGEE. CDR3 length: 13 amino acids. V was cut by 1 base and J by 7 bases, with 11 bases left in between. The CDR3 sequence is CASSVNPGDEAFF. CDR3 DNA sequence: TGTGCCAGCAGCGTAAACCCAGGGGATGAAGCTTTCTTT.

The rearrangement links TRBV5-6 to TRBJ1-3, with D possibly TRBD1 on 6 matching bases. CDR3 length equals 14 residues. Germline V gene data show CDR1 as SGHDT and CDR2 as YYEEEE. Between the trimmed V and J ends, which lost 4 bases and 0 bases, there was a span of 8 bases. The CDR3 region has the DNA TGTGCCAGCAGCCAGACAGGCTCTGGAAACACCATATATTTT. Protein: CASSQTGSGNTIYF.

This clone appeared once. The rearrangement joins TRBV2 to TRBJ1-2, with 9 bases fitting TRBD1. V shed 2 bases and J 2 bases; nucleotides not matched to a gene: 6. This CDR3 region has 16 residues. Germline V gene data show CDR1 as SNHLY and CDR2 as FYNNEI. CDR3 DNA: TGTGCCAGCAGTGAAATCCTGACAGGGGGAAACTATGGCTACACCTTC. Residues: CASSEILTGGNYGYTF.

The V call is TRBV7-9, the J call TRBJ1-5, with D perhaps TRBD1 (6 bases). The V and J ends lost 2 bases and 0 bases respectively, with 8 bases between them. This CDR3 is 15 amino acids long. Germline assignment: CDR1 SEHNR and CDR2 FQNEAQ (reference sequence). The CDR3 region has the DNA TGTGCCAGCAGCTTATCAGGGGCTAGCAATCAGCCCCAGCATTTT. As protein: CASSLSGASNQPQHF.

J is TRBJ2-5 and V is TRBV28; D may correspond to TRBD1 or TRBD2 (5 bases each). This CDR3 is built from 15 residues. The germline CDR1 and CDR2 sequences are MDHEN and SYDVKM. Trimming left V 3 bases short and J 5 bases short, with 16 bases between. The CDR3 coding sequence is TGTGCCAGCAGTTTTTTGGCCCCCGAGGGGGAGACCCAGTACTTC. Its protein product is CASSFLAPEGETQYF.